These 21 T cell receptor beta chains came from one sample sequenced in a study of cytomegalovirus exposure and HLA in healthy donors. Primers included in the PCR were 60 Vbeta and 13 Jbeta primers. Produced via immunoSEQ multiplex PCR; TCRdb's table is partial and in-frame only. The sample includes some 200,000 clones, nearly 80% of them seen just once. Sequences were obtained from PBMCs. The receptor source for this set is a female donor in good health and CMV-seronegative.

This sequence joins TRBV28 and TRBJ2-7; 10 positions agree with TRBD1. Trimming at V came to 6 bases and at J to 0 bases, leaving 2 bases not matched to a gene. The germline CDR1 and CDR2 sequences are MDHEN and SYDVKM. CDR3 length: 14 amino acids. The chain's CDR3 is CASRGQGRSYEQYF. The CDR3 DNA is TGTGCCAGCAGGGGACAGGGGCGCTCCTACGAGCAGTACTTC.

The V gene is TRBV10-3, the J gene TRBJ1-2; D possibly corresponds to TRBD1 (5 bases). CDR3 size: 11 residues. V gave up 8 bases and J gave up 7 bases, with 11 bases separating them. Germline values: CDR1 ENHRY, CDR2 SYGVKD. The CDR3 nucleotides are TGTGCCATCGGGGGGAAGGCTGGCTACACCTTC. Translated: CAIGGKAGYTF.

This sequence joins TRBV7-8 and TRBJ2-5; 12 bases agree with TRBD2. V was pared by 3 bases and J by 11 bases, with 10 bases of the junction left unmatched. From germline, CDR1 is SGHVS and CDR2 FQNEAQ. The CDR3 is made up of 15 amino acids. The CDR3 bases are TGTGCCAGCAGCTTCCCTAGCGGGAGGGCCAGGGAGCAGTACTTC. Its translation: CASSFPSGRAREQYF.

The V gene is TRBV7-9, the J gene TRBJ2-5, with D uncertain. V was clipped by 5 bases and J by 2 bases, with 3 bases between them. CDR1 and CDR2 (germline): SEHNR, FQNEAQ (reference sequence). The CDR3 length is 11 residues. CDR3 bases: TGTGCCAGCAGCCAGCAAGAGACCCAGTACTTC. The encoded protein is CASSQQETQYF.

This clone was observed a single time. This sequence joins TRBV15 and TRBJ2-2, with 9 bases that match TRBD2. The germline gives CDR1 LNHNV, CDR2 YYDKDF (reference sequence). V was clipped by 5 bases and J by 1 base; unmatched bases: 17. This CDR3 spans 20 amino acids. CDR3 DNA: TGTGCCACCAGCTCACTCCACGGGGGTAGCGGGAGAGTGAACACCGGGGAGCTGTTTTTT. This sequence encodes CATSSLHGGSGRVNTGELFF.

The chain joins TRBV2 to TRBJ1-4; no clear D. V was shortened by 6 bases and J by 11 bases, with 13 bases between the two germline ends. Germline V gene data show CDR1 as SNHLY and CDR2 as FYNNEI. This CDR3 spans 12 amino acids. CDR3 amino acids: CASRPGARKLFF. CDR3 DNA sequence: TGTGCCAGCAGGCCGGGAGCCAGGAAACTGTTTTTT.

The rearrangement joins TRBV5-6 to TRBJ2-7; 7 nucleotides match TRBD1. The CDR3 length is 15 residues. Trimming cost V 5 bases and J 0 bases; bases outside gene matches: 8. Germline V lookup: CDR1 SGHDT, CDR2 YYEEEE. CDR3 loop: CASSHRPGGSYEQYF. CDR3 sequence (DNA): TGTGCCAGCAGTCACAGACCAGGGGGCTCCTACGAGCAGTACTTC.

The chain recombines TRBV19 with TRBJ1-3, with 8 bases that match TRBD1. The V gene end was trimmed by 7 bases and the J gene end by 0 bases; junction bases not matched to a gene: 8. The CDR3 has 16 residues. Germline CDR1 is LNHDA and CDR2 is SQIVND (reference sequence). CDR3 loop: CASTQDRVSSGNTIYF. The CDR3 DNA sequence: TGTGCCAGTACACAGGACAGGGTGAGCTCTGGAAACACCATATATTTT.

This clone was recorded a few times. The rearrangement links TRBV29-1 to TRBJ1-1; no definite D call. Trimming took off 4 bases at V and 6 bases at J, with 12 bases between the two ends. CDR1 and CDR2 from the germline V gene are SQVTM and ANQGSEA. CDR3 length equals 12 residues. This chain's CDR3 is CSVGTGSSEAFF. The CDR3 coding sequence is TGCAGCGTTGGCACTGGTTCGTCTGAAGCTTTCTTT.

In its sample, this clone was seen once. The chain employs TRBV18 and TRBJ1-5, with D perhaps matching TRBD1 (6 bases). CDR1 is KGHSH and CDR2 is LQKENI in the germline V gene. There are 13 residues in the CDR3. Trimming removed 2 bases at V and 5 bases at J, with 7 bases between. The DNA of the CDR3 is TGTGCCAGCTCACCAAAGGGGGATCAGCCCCAGCATTTT. It is translated as CASSPKGDQPQHF.

The chain carries TRBV2 and TRBJ2-7; 7 bases agree with TRBD1. In germline, CDR1 is SNHLY, CDR2 FYNNEI. V shed 7 bases and J 0 bases; nucleotides not matched to a gene: 12. This CDR3 region has 16 residues. The CDR3 DNA reads TGTGCCAGCACGAGGGACAGACACCAAAACTCCTACGAGCAGTACTTC. It codes for CASTRDRHQNSYEQYF.

This clone was seen just once. The chain uses TRBV9 and TRBJ1-3; D gene ambiguous. The CDR3 has 12 amino acids. The V end was cut by 4 bases, the J end by 4 bases, with 6 bases between. CDR1 is SGDLS, CDR2 YYNGEE, per germline. DNA of the CDR3: TGTGCCAGCAGCCCCCTAGGAAACACCATATATTTT. This translates into CASSPLGNTIYF. The full variable domain, with the rest looked up from reference TRBV9 and TRBJ1-3, is DSGVTQTPKHLITATGQRVTLRCSPRSGDLSVYWYQQSLDQGLQFLIQYYNGEERAKGNILERFSAQQFPDLHSELNLSSLELGDSALYFCASSPLGNTIYFGEGSWLTVV.

The chain links TRBV29-1 to TRBJ1-3; D is ambiguous. This CDR3 is 14 amino acids long. Germline CDR1 and CDR2: SQVTM and ANQGSEA. V shed 4 bases and J shed 0 bases, with 10 bases lying between them. DNA of the CDR3: TGCAGCGTTGTGAGGCGAAGCTCTGGAAACACCATATATTTT. Translation: CSVVRRSSGNTIYF.

The rearrangement joins TRBV7-3 to TRBJ2-1; the match to TRBD2 covers 12 bases. V was pared by 2 bases and J by 7 bases, with 3 bases of the junction left unmatched. The CDR3 is made up of 15 amino acids. Germline assignment: CDR1 SGHTA and CDR2 FQGTGA. The CDR3 loop is CASSLSSGGANEQFF. The CDR3 nucleotides are TGTGCCAGCAGCTTATCTAGCGGGGGGGCAAATGAGCAGTTCTTC.

The V gene is TRBV5-1, the J gene TRBJ2-7, with 12 bases lining up with TRBD2. Trimming removed 5 bases from V and 4 bases from J; junction bases left unmatched: 13. The germline V gene encodes CDR1 SGHRS and CDR2 YFSETQ. CDR3 size: 17 residues. The CDR3 DNA reads as TGCGCCAGCAGTTTCCGCGGATGGACTAGCGGGGATTACGAGCAGTACTTC. Its protein is CASSFRGWTSGDYEQYF.

This chain links TRBV29-1 with TRBJ1-6; 9 bases are shared with TRBD1. CDR3 length equals 14 residues. With V trimmed by 4 bases and J by 9 bases, 7 bases remained unmatched. CDR1 is SQVTM and CDR2 is ANQGSEA in the germline V gene. In nucleotides, the CDR3 is TGCAGCGTTGGAGGGGACAGGGTGGGTTCACCCCTCCACTTT. It is translated as CSVGGDRVGSPLHF.

The V call is TRBV10-3, the J call TRBJ2-5; TRBD2 agrees at 10 bases. This CDR3 region has 15 residues. Germline-derived CDR1 and CDR2 are ENHRY and SYGVKD. V shed 11 bases, J shed 4 bases, and the junction held 13 bases outside the gene matches. This chain's CDR3 is CAASGLAGETETQYF. As DNA, the CDR3 is TGTGCCGCGTCAGGGCTAGCGGGAGAAACAGAGACCCAGTACTTC.

V is TRBV2 and J is TRBJ2-7; D possibly corresponds to TRBD2 (6 bases). Germline V gene lookup returns CDR1 SNHLY and CDR2 FYNNEI. CDR3 size: 16 residues. Deletions cut 4 bases from V and 5 bases from J, with 21 bases between. CDR3 protein: CASSGFSAGSKDEQYF. The CDR3 region has the DNA TGTGCCAGCAGTGGGTTCTCTGCCGGGAGTAAAGACGAGCAGTACTTC.

On this clone: The sample carries other DNA sequences with the same CDR3. The gene calls are TRBV2 and TRBJ2-7; possible D gene TRBD1, 5 bases. With 6 bases removed from V and 0 bases from J, the gap between germline ends came to 6 bases. This CDR3 spans 12 amino acids. Germline CDR1 SNHLY, CDR2 FYNNEI. The CDR3 DNA reads as TGTGCCAGCAGAGGGGACTCCTACGAGCAGTACTTC. It translates to CASRGDSYEQYF.

V is TRBV6-5 and J is TRBJ2-1; 10 bases line up with TRBD1. This CDR3 spans 15 amino acids. Unmatched junction bases numbered 11, after V lost 6 bases and J lost 9 bases. Germline V gene sequence: CDR1 MNHEY, CDR2 SVGAGI. The CDR3 spells CASSRQGAIIGEQFF. Written as DNA, the CDR3 is TGTGCCAGCAGCAGACAGGGGGCAATTATCGGTGAGCAGTTCTTC.

The chain is built from TRBV6-1 and TRBJ2-3, with TRBD1 matching 9 bases. V trimming: 2 bases; J trimming: 1 base; junction bases outside the gene matches: 1. Germline loops: CDR1 MNHNS, CDR2 SASEGT. The CDR3 is 15 amino acids. CDR3 loop: CASSEWTGGTDTQYF. CDR3 coding DNA: TGTGCCAGCAGTGAATGGACAGGGGGCACAGATACGCAGTATTTT.